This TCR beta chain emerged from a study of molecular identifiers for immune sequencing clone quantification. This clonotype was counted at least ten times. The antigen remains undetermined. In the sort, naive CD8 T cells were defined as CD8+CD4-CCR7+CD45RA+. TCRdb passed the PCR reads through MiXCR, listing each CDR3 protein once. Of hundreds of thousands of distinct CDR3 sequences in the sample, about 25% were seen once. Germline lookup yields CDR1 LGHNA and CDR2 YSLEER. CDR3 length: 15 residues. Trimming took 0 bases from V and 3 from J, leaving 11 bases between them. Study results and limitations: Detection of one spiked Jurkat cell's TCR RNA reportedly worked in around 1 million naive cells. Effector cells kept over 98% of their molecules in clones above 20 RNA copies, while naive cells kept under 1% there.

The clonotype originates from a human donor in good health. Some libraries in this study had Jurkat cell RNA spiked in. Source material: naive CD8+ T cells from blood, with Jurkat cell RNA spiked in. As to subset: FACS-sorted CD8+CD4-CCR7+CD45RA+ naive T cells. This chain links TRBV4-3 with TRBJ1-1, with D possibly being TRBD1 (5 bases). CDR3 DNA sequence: TGCGCCAGCAGCCAAGAAGGAGGCAGGGACACTGAAGCTTTCTTT. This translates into CASSQEGGRDTEAFF.